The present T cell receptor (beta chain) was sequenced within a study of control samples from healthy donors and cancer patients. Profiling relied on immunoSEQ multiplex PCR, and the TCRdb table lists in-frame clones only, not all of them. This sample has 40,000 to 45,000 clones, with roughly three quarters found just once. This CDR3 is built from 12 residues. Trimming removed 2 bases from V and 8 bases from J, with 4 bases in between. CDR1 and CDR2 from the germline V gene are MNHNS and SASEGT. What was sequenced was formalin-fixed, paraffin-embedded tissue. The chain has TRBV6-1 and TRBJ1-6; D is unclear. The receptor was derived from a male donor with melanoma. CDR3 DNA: TGTGCCAGCAGTGAATGGTATTCACCCCTCCACTTT. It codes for CASSEWYSPLHF.